This T cell receptor beta chain is drawn from a study of OX40 agonist ivuxolimab in advanced cancers. Using immunoSEQ multiplex PCR, the repertoire was profiled, and TCRdb retains in-frame clones only, with some absent. Of 95,000 to 150,000 clones listed, around 93% are singletons. This clone was seen more than once but under ten times. CDR3 length: 16 amino acids. Germline V CDR1 and CDR2: SGHRS, YFSETQ. Unmatched junction bases numbered 9, after V lost 4 bases and J lost 1 base. The rearrangement uses TRBV5-1 and TRBJ2-5, with 8 bases fitting TRBD2. The material was CD4+ or CD8+ T cells sorted from blood, obtained in a trial of the OX40 agonist ivuxolimab. This receptor was identified in an adult with an advanced solid tumor such as melanoma, head and neck, liver or kidney cancer. The CDR3: CASSGGLVDSQETQYF. CDR3 in DNA: TGCGCCAGCAGCGGGGGACTAGTGGATTCCCAAGAGACCCAGTACTTC. Variable domain in full (rest from reference TRBV5-1 and TRBJ2-5): KAGVTQTPRYLIKTRGQQVTLSCSPISGHRSVSWYQQTPGQGLQFLFEYFSETQRNKGNFPGRFSGRQFSNSRSEMNVSTLELGDSALYLCASSGGLVDSQETQYFGPGTRLLVL.